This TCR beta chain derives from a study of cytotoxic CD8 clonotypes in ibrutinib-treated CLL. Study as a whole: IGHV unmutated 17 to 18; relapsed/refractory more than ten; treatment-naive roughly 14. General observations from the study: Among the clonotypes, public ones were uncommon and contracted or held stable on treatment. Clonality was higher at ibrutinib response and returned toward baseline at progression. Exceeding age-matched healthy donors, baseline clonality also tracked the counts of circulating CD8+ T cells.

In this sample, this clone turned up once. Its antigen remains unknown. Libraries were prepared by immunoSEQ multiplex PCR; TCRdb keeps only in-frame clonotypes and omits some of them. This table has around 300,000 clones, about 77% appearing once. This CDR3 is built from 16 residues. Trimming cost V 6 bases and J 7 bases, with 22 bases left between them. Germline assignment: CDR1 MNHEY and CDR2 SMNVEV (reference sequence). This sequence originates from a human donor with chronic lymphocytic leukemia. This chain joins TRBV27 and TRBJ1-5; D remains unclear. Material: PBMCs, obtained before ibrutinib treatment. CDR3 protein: CASSPRISPSWQPQHF. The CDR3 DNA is TGTGCCAGCAGCCCTCGGATCTCCCCCTCTTGGCAGCCCCAGCATTTT.